Listed below are T cell receptor beta chains from one sample, sequenced in a study of T cell therapy after organ transplantation. Libraries were prepared by immunoSEQ multiplex PCR; TCRdb keeps only in-frame clonotypes and omits some of them. The sample includes about 17,000 clones, roughly 85% seen only once; the top ten take around a third. Their antigen targets remain unknown. Sequencing was performed on CD8+ T cells from blood, taken after autologous CMV-specific T cell therapy. Receptor source: a human patient who had received a solid organ transplant and had CMV disease. The T cells may partly be graft donor cells. Both conserved end residues are part of each CDR3. The D gene is left open where the match is weak.

. TRBJ2-6 TRBV27 TGTGCCAGCTCCCTCGGGCCCAACTCTGGGGCCAACGTCCTGACTTTC CASSLGPNSGANVLTF
TRBD2 TRBJ2-7 TRBV7-9 TGTGCCAGCAGCGAGTGGACTAGCGGGACCTACGAGCAGTACTTC CASSEWTSGTYEQYF
TRBD1 TRBJ2-5 TRBV13 TGTGCCAGCAGCGGAGACAGGGAAGAGACCCAGTACTTC CASSGDREETQYF
TRBD1 TRBJ2-7 TRBV7-6 TGTGCCAGCAGATTAGGACAAGGACAGGGGCCTTACTACGAGCAGTACTTC CASRLGQGQGPYYEQYF
. TRBJ1-1 TRBV11-2 TGTGCCAGCAGCTCCGAGGAGAGGACTGAAGCTTTCTTT CASSSEERTEAFF
. TRBJ2-3 TRBV4-1 TGCGCCAGCAGCCAAGTTTTGTCGGATACGCAGTATTTT CASSQVLSDTQYF
. TRBJ2-3 TRBV25-1 TGTGCCAGCAGTGTGAGGTCAGCAGATACGCAGTATTTT CASSVRSADTQYF
. TRBJ2-6 TRBV27 TGTGCCAGCCGTCTTCCAGGGGCCAACGTCCTGACTTTC CASRLPGANVLTF
TRBD2 TRBJ2-3 TRBV7-3 TGTGCCAGCAGCGCCGCGGGGGGGACAGATACGCAGTATTTT CASSAAGGTDTQYF
. TRBJ1-2 TRBV4-3 TGCGCCAGCAGCCAAGATCATGCGGGATTCAGCTATGGCTACACCTTC CASSQDHAGFSYGYTF
. TRBJ1-2 TRBV7-3 TGTGCCAGCAGCTTAGGGGGAGATGGCTACACCTTC CASSLGGDGYTF
TRBD1 TRBJ1-2 TRBV20-1 TGCAGTGCTAGAGATCGGGCAGGGGGTACCTTC CSARDRAGGTF
. TRBJ1-1 TRBV4-1 TGCGCCAGCAGCCAAATGGGCGGGGGGGCCTGGAACACTGAAGCTTTCTTT CASSQMGGGAWNTEAFF
. TRBJ1-5 TRBV10-2 TGCGCCAGCAGTGATTCAGGGAGTAATCAGCCCCAGCATTTT CASSDSGSNQPQHF